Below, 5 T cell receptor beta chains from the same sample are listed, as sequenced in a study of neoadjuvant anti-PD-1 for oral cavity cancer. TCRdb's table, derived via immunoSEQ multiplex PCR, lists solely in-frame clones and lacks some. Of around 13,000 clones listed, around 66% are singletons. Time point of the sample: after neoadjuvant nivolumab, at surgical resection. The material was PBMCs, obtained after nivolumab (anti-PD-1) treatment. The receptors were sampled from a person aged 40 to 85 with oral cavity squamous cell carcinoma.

The CDR3 sequence is CASRTVGGRPDTQYF. The DNA for the CDR3 is TGTGCCAGCAGGACGGTGGGCGGGAGACCAGATACGCAGTATTTT. V gene TRBV6-5 combines with J gene TRBJ2-3; 7 bases match TRBD2. This CDR3 region has 15 residues. Germline-derived CDR1 and CDR2 are MNHEY and SVGAGI. J lost 4 bases, V lost 6 bases, and 10 bases had no gene match.

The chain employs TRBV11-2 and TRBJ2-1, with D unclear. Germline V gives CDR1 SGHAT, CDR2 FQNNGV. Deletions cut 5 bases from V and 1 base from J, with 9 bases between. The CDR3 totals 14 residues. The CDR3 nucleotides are TGTGCCAGCAGCAAAACTGGGTCCTACAATGAGCAGTTCTTC. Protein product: CASSKTGSYNEQFF.

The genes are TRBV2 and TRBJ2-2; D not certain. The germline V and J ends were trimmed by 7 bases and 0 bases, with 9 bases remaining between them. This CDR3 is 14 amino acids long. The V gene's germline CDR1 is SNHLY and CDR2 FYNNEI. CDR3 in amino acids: CASKASANTGELFF. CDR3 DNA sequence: TGTGCCAGCAAGGCCAGCGCGAACACCGGGGAGCTGTTTTTT.

The CDR3 coding sequence is TGTGCCAGCAGCCCGGGACTAGCGGGAGAGTATTTT. It specifies CASSPGLAGEYF. This chain connects TRBV27 to TRBJ2-3; TRBD2 matches 14 bases. Per the germline V gene, CDR1 is MNHEY and CDR2 is SMNVEV (reference sequence). CDR3 length equals 12 residues. Trimming took 6 bases from V and 13 from J; bases not matched to a gene: 3.

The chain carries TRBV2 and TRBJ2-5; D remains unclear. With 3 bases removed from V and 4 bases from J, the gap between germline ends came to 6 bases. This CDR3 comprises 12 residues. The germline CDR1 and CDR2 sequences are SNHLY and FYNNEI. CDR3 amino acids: CASSDAGETQYF. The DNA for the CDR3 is TGTGCCAGCAGTGATGCCGGAGAGACCCAGTACTTC.